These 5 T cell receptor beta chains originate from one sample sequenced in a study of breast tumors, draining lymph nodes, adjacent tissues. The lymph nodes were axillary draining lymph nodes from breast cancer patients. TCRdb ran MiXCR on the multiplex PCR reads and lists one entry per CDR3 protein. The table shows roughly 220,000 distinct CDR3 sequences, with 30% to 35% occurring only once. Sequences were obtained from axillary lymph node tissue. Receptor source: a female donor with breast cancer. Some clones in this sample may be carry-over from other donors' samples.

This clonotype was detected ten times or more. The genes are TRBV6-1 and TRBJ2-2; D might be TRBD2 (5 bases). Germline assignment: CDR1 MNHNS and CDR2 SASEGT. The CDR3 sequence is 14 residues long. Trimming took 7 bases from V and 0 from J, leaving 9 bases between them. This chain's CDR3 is CASKEGTNTGELFF. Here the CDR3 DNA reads TGTGCCAGCAAAGAGGGAACGAACACCGGGGAGCTGTTTTTT.

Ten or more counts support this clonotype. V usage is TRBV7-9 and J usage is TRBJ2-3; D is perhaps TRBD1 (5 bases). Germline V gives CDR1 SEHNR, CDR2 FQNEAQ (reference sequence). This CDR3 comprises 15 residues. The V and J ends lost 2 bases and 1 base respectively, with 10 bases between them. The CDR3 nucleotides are TGTGCCAGCAGCTTAAGGGGCGGTGGCACAGATACGCAGTATTTT. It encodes CASSLRGGGTDTQYF.

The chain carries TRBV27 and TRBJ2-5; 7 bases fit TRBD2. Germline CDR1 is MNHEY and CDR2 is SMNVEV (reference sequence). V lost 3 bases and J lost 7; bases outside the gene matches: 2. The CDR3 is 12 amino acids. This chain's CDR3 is CASSFGGTTQYF. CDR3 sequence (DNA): TGTGCCAGCAGTTTCGGGGGGACGACCCAGTACTTC.

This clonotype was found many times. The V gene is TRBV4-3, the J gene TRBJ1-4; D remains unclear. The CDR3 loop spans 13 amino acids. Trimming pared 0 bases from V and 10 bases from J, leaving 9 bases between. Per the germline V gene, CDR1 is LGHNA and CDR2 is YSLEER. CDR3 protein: CASSQDLPGKLFF. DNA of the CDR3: TGCGCCAGCAGCCAAGATCTCCCCGGAAAACTGTTTTTT.

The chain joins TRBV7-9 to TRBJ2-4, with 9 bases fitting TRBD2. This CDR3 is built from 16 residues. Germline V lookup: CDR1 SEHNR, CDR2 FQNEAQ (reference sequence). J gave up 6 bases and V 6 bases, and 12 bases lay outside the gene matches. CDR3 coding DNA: TGTGCCAGCAGAATAGTCAATAGCGGGGGAGTAAACATTCAGTACTTC. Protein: CASRIVNSGGVNIQYF.